Given below is one T cell receptor (beta chain) in context. Antigen: not known. This record comes from a study of CD8+ T cells in alopecia areata. CD4+ cells from several patients were sorted into CD25+CD127- cells. Alopecia areata patients had lesional scalp punch biopsies and peripheral blood taken from them. Cell sorting on a FACSAria was used to separate CD4+ and CD8+ T cells from the PBMCs. Extracted RNA was reverse transcribed, and the resulting cDNA served as sequencing template. Profiled with immunoSEQ multiplex PCR; TCRdb holds only in-frame clones, not every one. Counted here are about 37,000 clones, approximately 54% occurring once; the ten biggest clones make up approximately 1.8%. General study points: Clonality exceeded that of normal scalp in lesional scalp, most notably in alopecia totalis/universalis.

The CDR3 is made up of 15 amino acids. V gave up 5 bases and J gave up 4 bases; unmatched junction bases: 3. In germline, CDR1 is SGHTA, CDR2 FQGTGA. This TCR was sampled from a human donor with alopecia areata. Sequences were obtained from CD4+ Tregs sorted from blood. This chain uses TRBV7-3 with TRBJ2-3, with 13 bases identical to TRBD2. This CDR3 reads CASSTGTSGADTQYF. The DNA of the CDR3 is TGTGCCAGCAGCACCGGGACTAGCGGGGCAGATACGCAGTATTTT.